A selection of T cell receptor beta chains follows, all from one sample in a study of vaccination and CD4 T cells after COVID-19. TCRdb processed the PCR reads anew with MiXCR; each CDR3 protein has one entry. Of 7,100 or so distinct CDR3 sequences in the sample, around 60% were seen once. No antigen is known for these receptors. Sequenced: CD4+ T cells from blood, cultured in vitro. The receptors originated from a human donor who had recovered from COVID-19. CDR3s include the opening cysteine and the closing phenylalanine or tryptophan. The D gene is left open where the match is weak. Size tells how often a clone was seen (once, few, many) or the class of an expanded clone, and some rows leave it out.

CDR3 protein: CASSRGGRSYNGQFF
CDR3 DNA: TGTGCCAGCAGCAGGGGTGGAAGGTCCTACAATGGGCAGTTCTTC
V gene: TRBV27
J gene: TRBJ2-1
D gene: NA
clone size: once

CDR3 protein: CASSLYEETQYF
CDR3 DNA: TGTGCCAGCAGCTTATACGAAGAGACCCAGTACTTC
V gene: TRBV7-9
J gene: TRBJ2-5
D gene: NA
clone size: NA

CDR3 protein: CASSRTRDGNYGYTF
CDR3 DNA: TGCGCCAGCAGCCGCACCCGGGACGGGAACTATGGCTACACCTTC
V gene: TRBV7-9
J gene: TRBJ1-2
D gene: NA
clone size: NA

CDR3 protein: CASSPTGARETQYF
CDR3 DNA: TGTGCCAGCAGCCCGACAGGGGCGAGGGAGACCCAGTACTTC
V gene: TRBV11-3
J gene: TRBJ2-5
D gene: TRBD1
clone size: NA

CDR3 protein: CAISELAGETQYF
CDR3 DNA: TGTGCCATCAGTGAACTAGCGGGAGAGACCCAGTACTTC
V gene: TRBV10-3
J gene: TRBJ2-5
D gene: TRBD2
clone size: NA

CDR3 protein: CASSSGTDTGTQYF
CDR3 DNA: TGTGCCAGCAGTTCAGGTACCGACACTGGGACCCAGTACTTC
V gene: TRBV28
J gene: TRBJ2-5
D gene: NA
clone size: once

CDR3 protein: CSARDILRSGTEAFF
CDR3 DNA: TGCAGTGCTAGAGATATCTTGAGGAGTGGAACTGAAGCTTTCTTT
V gene: TRBV20-1
J gene: TRBJ1-1
D gene: NA
clone size: NA

CDR3 protein: CASSEEFNYGYTF
CDR3 DNA: TGTGCCAGCAGTGAGGAGTTTAACTATGGCTACACCTTC
V gene: TRBV2
J gene: TRBJ1-2
D gene: NA
clone size: NA

CDR3 protein: CSARGQIQGDEQFF
CDR3 DNA: TGCAGTGCTAGAGGACAAATTCAGGGCGATGAGCAGTTCTTC
V gene: TRBV20-1
J gene: TRBJ2-1
D gene: NA
clone size: NA

CDR3 protein: CASSKGRNTEAFF
CDR3 DNA: TGTGCTAGCAGCAAGGGACGGAACACTGAAGCTTTCTTT
V gene: TRBV7-7
J gene: TRBJ1-1
D gene: NA
clone size: few

CDR3 protein: CASSSNRGNTEAFF
CDR3 DNA: TGTGCCAGCAGTTCAAACAGGGGTAACACTGAAGCTTTCTTT
V gene: TRBV27
J gene: TRBJ1-1
D gene: TRBD1
clone size: medium-sized

CDR3 protein: CASSFGGGPNYGYTF
CDR3 DNA: TGTGCCAGCAGCTTTGGCGGGGGTCCTAACTATGGCTACACCTTC
V gene: TRBV7-9
J gene: TRBJ1-2
D gene: NA
clone size: few

CDR3 protein: CASSLASGGGPQETQYF
CDR3 DNA: TGTGCCAGCAGCTTGGCCTCGGGAGGGGGTCCCCAAGAGACCCAGTACTTC
V gene: TRBV5-4
J gene: TRBJ2-5
D gene: TRBD2
clone size: NA

CDR3 protein: CASSRDSEETQYF
CDR3 DNA: TGTGCCAGCAGTAGGGACAGTGAAGAGACCCAGTACTTC
V gene: TRBV2
J gene: TRBJ2-5
D gene: TRBD1
clone size: NA

CDR3 protein: CASSPMTGNNQPQHF
CDR3 DNA: TGTGCCAGCAGTCCCATGACAGGGAACAACCAGCCCCAGCATTTT
V gene: TRBV6-1
J gene: TRBJ1-5
D gene: TRBD1
clone size: few

CDR3 protein: CASSFGTGLLGYGYTF
CDR3 DNA: TGTGCCAGTAGTTTCGGGACAGGGTTACTGGGCTATGGCTACACCTTC
V gene: TRBV19
J gene: TRBJ1-2
D gene: TRBD1
clone size: NA

CDR3 protein: CAISESSPEGYTF
CDR3 DNA: TGTGCCATCAGTGAGTCGAGTCCGGAAGGCTACACCTTC
V gene: TRBV10-3
J gene: TRBJ1-2
D gene: NA
clone size: NA

CDR3 protein: CSARPSPRNTGELFF
CDR3 DNA: TGCAGTGCTAGACCTTCTCCGAGGAACACCGGGGAGCTGTTTTTT
V gene: TRBV20-1
J gene: TRBJ2-2
D gene: NA
clone size: few

CDR3 protein: CASSLGDQPQHF
CDR3 DNA: TGTGCCAGCAGCTTAGGCGATCAGCCCCAGCATTTT
V gene: TRBV7-9
J gene: TRBJ1-5
D gene: NA
clone size: NA

CDR3 protein: CASSYSKAFF
CDR3 DNA: TGTGCCAGCAGTTACTCTAAGGCTTTCTTT
V gene: TRBV6-5
J gene: TRBJ1-1
D gene: NA
clone size: NA

CDR3 protein: CASSHNAGTGRANTIYF
CDR3 DNA: TGTGCCAGCAGCCATAACGCCGGGACAGGACGTGCAAACACCATATATTTT
V gene: TRBV7-9
J gene: TRBJ1-3
D gene: TRBD1
clone size: NA

CDR3 protein: CSASHGGLAGNEQFF
CDR3 DNA: TGCAGTGCTAGCCACGGGGGACTAGCGGGCAATGAGCAGTTCTTC
V gene: TRBV20-1
J gene: TRBJ2-1
D gene: TRBD2
clone size: NA

CDR3 protein: CATSDSLAGDTQYF
CDR3 DNA: TGTGCCACCAGTGATTCGCTAGCGGGAGATACGCAGTATTTT
V gene: TRBV24-1
J gene: TRBJ2-3
D gene: TRBD2
clone size: NA

CDR3 protein: CSAVNRGLDTQYF
CDR3 DNA: TGCAGTGCCGTTAACAGGGGGTTGGATACGCAGTATTTT
V gene: TRBV20-1
J gene: TRBJ2-3
D gene: TRBD1
clone size: NA

CDR3 protein: CASSDCARGTEETQYF
CDR3 DNA: TGTGCCAGCAGTGACTGTGCCAGGGGGACGGAAGAGACCCAGTACTTC
V gene: TRBV6-4
J gene: TRBJ2-5
D gene: TRBD1
clone size: NA

CDR3 protein: CASSFAGGAGTQYF
CDR3 DNA: TGTGCTAGCAGCTTTGCCGGGGGGGCCGGGACCCAGTACTTC
V gene: TRBV7-7
J gene: TRBJ2-5
D gene: TRBD2
clone size: medium-sized

CDR3 protein: CSAVGTGGANTQYF
CDR3 DNA: TGCAGTGCCGTTGGGACAGGGGGCGCAAATACGCAGTATTTT
V gene: TRBV20-1
J gene: TRBJ2-3
D gene: TRBD1
clone size: NA

CDR3 protein: CASSEMAGWSNQPQHF
CDR3 DNA: TGTGCCAGCAGTGAAATGGCAGGGTGGAGCAATCAGCCCCAGCATTTT
V gene: TRBV6-1
J gene: TRBJ1-5
D gene: NA
clone size: NA

CDR3 protein: CASSYRGPRNYGYTF
CDR3 DNA: TGTGCCAGCAGTTACAGGGGTCCTCGTAACTATGGCTACACCTTC
V gene: TRBV27
J gene: TRBJ1-2
D gene: TRBD1
clone size: few

CDR3 protein: CATTFCPPGGTDTQYF
CDR3 DNA: TGTGCCACCACCTTTTGTCCGCCAGGAGGTACAGATACGCAGTATTTT
V gene: TRBV24-1
J gene: TRBJ2-3
D gene: NA
clone size: few

CDR3 protein: CASSIRVNYGYTF
CDR3 DNA: TGTGCCAGTAGTATACGTGTAAACTATGGCTACACCTTC
V gene: TRBV19
J gene: TRBJ1-2
D gene: NA
clone size: NA

CDR3 protein: CASRPSTRRGQFF
CDR3 DNA: TGTGCCAGCAGGCCTTCGACGCGGAGAGGGCAGTTCTTC
V gene: TRBV12-3/TRBV12-4
J gene: TRBJ2-1
D gene: NA
clone size: NA

CDR3 protein: CASSLGGGSTDTQYF
CDR3 DNA: TGCGCCAGCAGCTTGGGCGGGGGAAGCACAGATACGCAGTATTTT
V gene: TRBV5-1
J gene: TRBJ2-3
D gene: TRBD2
clone size: NA

CDR3 protein: CASSDYGAKNIQYF
CDR3 DNA: TGTGCCAGCAGTGATTACGGGGCCAAAAACATTCAGTACTTC
V gene: TRBV25-1
J gene: TRBJ2-4
D gene: NA
clone size: once

CDR3 protein: CASSYRTPNYGYTF
CDR3 DNA: TGTGCCAGCAGTTACAGGACACCTAACTATGGCTACACCTTC
V gene: TRBV6-2/TRBV6-3
J gene: TRBJ1-2
D gene: NA
clone size: NA

CDR3 protein: CASGAGGNSNQPQHF
CDR3 DNA: TGTGCCAGCGGGGCGGGGGGAAATAGCAATCAGCCCCAGCATTTT
V gene: TRBV6-1
J gene: TRBJ1-5
D gene: NA
clone size: few

CDR3 protein: CASGRKRESEAFF
CDR3 DNA: TGTGCCAGCGGGCGCAAAAGAGAATCTGAAGCTTTCTTT
V gene: TRBV11-3
J gene: TRBJ1-1
D gene: NA
clone size: medium-sized

CDR3 protein: CASSPTGGQYF
CDR3 DNA: TGTGCCAGCAGCCCGACGGGAGGGCAGTATTTT
V gene: TRBV7-2
J gene: TRBJ2-3
D gene: TRBD2
clone size: NA

CDR3 protein: CASSQGGTGSYGYTF
CDR3 DNA: TGTGCCAGCAGCCAAGGGGGCACAGGCTCCTATGGCTACACCTTC
V gene: TRBV4-2
J gene: TRBJ1-2
D gene: NA
clone size: NA

CDR3 protein: CASSQPGTGEGYTF
CDR3 DNA: TGTGCCAGCAGCCAGCCCGGGACAGGGGAAGGCTACACCTTC
V gene: TRBV11-1
J gene: TRBJ1-2
D gene: TRBD1
clone size: NA

CDR3 protein: CASSPGDGRDGRNEQFF
CDR3 DNA: TGTGCTAGCAGCCCCGGGGATGGGCGGGACGGCAGAAATGAGCAGTTCTTC
V gene: TRBV7-7
J gene: TRBJ2-1
D gene: NA
clone size: few

CDR3 protein: CASSPPSNQPQHF
CDR3 DNA: TGTGCCAGCAGTCCTCCTAGCAATCAGCCCCAGCATTTT
V gene: TRBV6-1
J gene: TRBJ1-5
D gene: NA
clone size: once

CDR3 protein: CSVRGANYGYTF
CDR3 DNA: TGCAGTGTGAGGGGGGCTAACTATGGCTACACCTTC
V gene: TRBV20-1
J gene: TRBJ1-2
D gene: NA
clone size: NA

CDR3 protein: CASSKDRDNYGYTF
CDR3 DNA: TGTGCCAGCAGCAAGGACAGGGATAACTATGGCTACACCTTC
V gene: TRBV7-2
J gene: TRBJ1-2
D gene: TRBD1
clone size: NA

CDR3 protein: CATSIVVNTEAFF
CDR3 DNA: TGTGCCACCAGCATCGTGGTGAACACTGAAGCTTTCTTT
V gene: TRBV15
J gene: TRBJ1-1
D gene: NA
clone size: few

CDR3 protein: CASSLALGEVGEAFF
CDR3 DNA: TGTGCCAGCAGCTTAGCGCTGGGGGAAGTGGGTGAAGCTTTCTTT
V gene: TRBV7-2
J gene: TRBJ1-1
D gene: NA
clone size: NA

CDR3 protein: CSANYQGQGVYEQFF
CDR3 DNA: TGCAGTGCTAACTACCAGGGACAGGGGGTGTATGAGCAGTTCTTC
V gene: TRBV20-1
J gene: TRBJ2-1
D gene: TRBD1
clone size: NA

CDR3 protein: CASNTGPGSIIGFGYTF
CDR3 DNA: TGTGCCAGCAATACCGGTCCAGGGAGCATTATAGGATTCGGCTACACCTTC
V gene: TRBV21-1
J gene: TRBJ1-2
D gene: NA
clone size: NA

CDR3 protein: CASSFPGNQPQHF
CDR3 DNA: TGTGCCAGCAGTTTCCCAGGCAATCAGCCCCAGCATTTT
V gene: TRBV6-5
J gene: TRBJ1-5
D gene: NA
clone size: NA

CDR3 protein: CAWSVLGGFSSPLHF
CDR3 DNA: TGTGCCTGGAGTGTACTTGGGGGATTTAGTTCACCCCTCCACTTT
V gene: TRBV30
J gene: TRBJ1-6
D gene: NA
clone size: NA

CDR3 protein: CATSRGDGEDEQYF
CDR3 DNA: TGTGCCACCAGCAGAGGCGACGGGGAGGACGAGCAGTACTTC
V gene: TRBV15
J gene: TRBJ2-7
D gene: NA
clone size: NA

CDR3 protein: CASSTRLSYEQYF
CDR3 DNA: TGTGCCAGCAGCACGCGCCTCTCCTACGAGCAGTACTTC
V gene: TRBV7-2
J gene: TRBJ2-7
D gene: NA
clone size: NA